This entry concerns a single T cell receptor beta chain. Its matching antigen is unknown. This sample stems from a study of CD8+ T cells in alopecia areata. Study at large: Severity scores in treated patients reflected the percentage of scalp affected. Notes on the study in general: The study found higher clonality in lesional than normal scalp, especially in alopecia totalis/universalis.

cDNA serving as the sequencing template came from extracted, reverse transcribed RNA. Produced via immunoSEQ multiplex PCR; TCRdb's table is partial and in-frame only. The repertoire holds about 200,000 clones, with more than 30% as singletons. V gave up 1 base and J gave up 4 bases, with 14 bases separating them. The CDR3 totals 15 residues. Germline V gene data show CDR1 as SGHAT and CDR2 as FQNNGV. Treatment denoted: oral pan-JAK inhibitor, 5-10 mg twice daily. Investigators sorted PBMCs to obtain both CD4+ and CD8+ T cells. This receptor was obtained from a human donor with alopecia areata. The genes are TRBV11-2 and TRBJ2-7, with a tentative D call TRBD1 (5 bases). Specimen: CD4+ T cells sorted from blood, collected at week 34, from a patient treated with tofacitinib. The CDR3 DNA reads TGTGCCAGCAGCTTAGGGGGCCAGGGTGGGTACGAGCAGTACTTC. Translation: CASSLGGQGGYEQYF.